This TCR beta chain derives from a study of breast tumors, draining lymph nodes, adjacent tissues. Study-wide results and caveats: Most tumor T cells seemingly derive from lymph node, then expand in tumor. Luminal-like breast cancer showed significantly higher tumor–nontumor repertoire similarity than basal-like. Tumors had less TCR diversity than lymph nodes, more than nontumor tissue.

After removal of 0 bases from V and 7 bases from J, the junction contained 14 bases not matched to a gene. Germline CDR1 and CDR2: DFQATT and SNEGSKA (reference sequence). The CDR3 length is 16 residues. The count of this clonotype is one. As yet, its antigen is unknown. TCRdb fed the multiplex PCR reads into MiXCR, producing one record per CDR3 protein. The sample includes about 21,000 distinct CDR3 sequences, roughly two fifths seen only once; the top ten take approximately 25%. The sample taken for sequencing was breast tumor tissue. This sequence was found in a female donor with breast cancer. Some clones in this sample may be carry-over from other donors' samples. The chain has TRBV20-1 and TRBJ2-7; 8 bases fit TRBD2. Here the CDR3 reads CSARDFSRTSNREQYF. For the CDR3, the DNA is TGCAGTGCTAGAGATTTCTCTCGGACTAGCAATCGGGAGCAGTACTTC.